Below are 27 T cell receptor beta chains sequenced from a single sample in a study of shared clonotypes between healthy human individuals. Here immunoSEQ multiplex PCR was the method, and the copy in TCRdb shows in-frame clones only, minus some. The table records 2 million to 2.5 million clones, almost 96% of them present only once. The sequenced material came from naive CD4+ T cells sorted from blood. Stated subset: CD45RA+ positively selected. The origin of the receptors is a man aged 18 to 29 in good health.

The DNA for the CDR3 is TGTGCCAGCAGTCCTCTGGGGAATGAGCAGTTCTTC. Translating it yields CASSPLGNEQFF. V is TRBV7-9 and J is TRBJ2-1; D is unclear. There are 12 residues in the CDR3. Trimming took 6 bases from V and 7 from J, leaving 10 bases between them. CDR1 and CDR2 (germline): SEHNR, FQNEAQ (reference sequence).

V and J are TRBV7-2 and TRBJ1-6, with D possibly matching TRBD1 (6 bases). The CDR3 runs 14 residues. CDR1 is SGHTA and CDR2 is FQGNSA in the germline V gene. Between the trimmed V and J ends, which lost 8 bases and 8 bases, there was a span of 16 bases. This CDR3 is CASLGTGRDSPLHF. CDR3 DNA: TGTGCCAGCTTAGGCACAGGGAGGGATTCACCCCTCCACTTT.

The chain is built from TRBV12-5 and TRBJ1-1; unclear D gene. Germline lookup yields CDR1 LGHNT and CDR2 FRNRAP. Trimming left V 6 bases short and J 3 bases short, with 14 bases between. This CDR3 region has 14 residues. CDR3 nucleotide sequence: TGTGCTAGTGGACCTCCAGGCAGATACACTGAAGCTTTCTTT. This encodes CASGPPGRYTEAFF.

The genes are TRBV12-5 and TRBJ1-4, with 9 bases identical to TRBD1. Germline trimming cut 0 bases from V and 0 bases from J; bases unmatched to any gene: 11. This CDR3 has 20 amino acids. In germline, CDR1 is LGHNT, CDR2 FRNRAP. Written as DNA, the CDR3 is TGTGCTAGTGGTTTGGTAGCAAAGGGACAGGGTCATTCAACTAATGAAAAACTGTTTTTT. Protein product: CASGLVAKGQGHSTNEKLFF.

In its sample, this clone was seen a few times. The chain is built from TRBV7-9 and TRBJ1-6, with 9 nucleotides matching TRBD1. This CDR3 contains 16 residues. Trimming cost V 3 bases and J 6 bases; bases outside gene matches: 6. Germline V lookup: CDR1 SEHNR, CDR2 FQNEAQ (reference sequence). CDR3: CASSFGGTGTNSPLHF. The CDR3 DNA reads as TGTGCCAGCAGCTTTGGAGGGACAGGGACTAATTCACCCCTCCACTTT.

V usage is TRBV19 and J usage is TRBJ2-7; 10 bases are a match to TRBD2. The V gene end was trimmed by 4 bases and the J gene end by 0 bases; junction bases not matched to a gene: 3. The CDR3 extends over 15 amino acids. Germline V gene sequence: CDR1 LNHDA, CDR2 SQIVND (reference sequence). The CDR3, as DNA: TGTGCCAGTAGTACGGGACTAGCGAGCTCCTACGAGCAGTACTTC. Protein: CASSTGLASSYEQYF.

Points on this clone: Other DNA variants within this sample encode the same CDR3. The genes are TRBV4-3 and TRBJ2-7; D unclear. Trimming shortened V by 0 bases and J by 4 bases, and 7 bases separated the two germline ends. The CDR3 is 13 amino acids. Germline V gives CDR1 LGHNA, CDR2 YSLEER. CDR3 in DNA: TGCGCCAGCAGCCAAGAAATCGGTTACGAGCAGTACTTC. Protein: CASSQEIGYEQYF.

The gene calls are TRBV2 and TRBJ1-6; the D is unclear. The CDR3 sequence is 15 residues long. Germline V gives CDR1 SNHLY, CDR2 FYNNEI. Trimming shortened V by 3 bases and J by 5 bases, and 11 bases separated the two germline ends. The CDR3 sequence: CASSESRRNNSPLHF. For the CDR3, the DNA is TGTGCCAGCAGTGAGTCGAGACGCAATAATTCACCCCTCCACTTT.

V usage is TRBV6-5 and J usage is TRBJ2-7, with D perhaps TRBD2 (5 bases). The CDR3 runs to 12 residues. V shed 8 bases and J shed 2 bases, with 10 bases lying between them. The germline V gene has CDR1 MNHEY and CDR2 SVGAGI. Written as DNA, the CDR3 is TGTGCCAGCGGGAGAAACCCCTACGAGCAGTACTTC. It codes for CASGRNPYEQYF.

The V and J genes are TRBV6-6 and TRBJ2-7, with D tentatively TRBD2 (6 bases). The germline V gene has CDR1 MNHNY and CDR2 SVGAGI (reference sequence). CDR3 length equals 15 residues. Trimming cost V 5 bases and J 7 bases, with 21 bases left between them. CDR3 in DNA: TGTGCCAGCAGTACGGGAGCGAGCGGTTCGTGGGAGCAGTACTTC. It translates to CASSTGASGSWEQYF.

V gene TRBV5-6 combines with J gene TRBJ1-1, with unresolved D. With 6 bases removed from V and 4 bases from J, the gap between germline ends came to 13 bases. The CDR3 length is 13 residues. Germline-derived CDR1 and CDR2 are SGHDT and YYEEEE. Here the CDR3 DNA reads TGTGCCAGCACCAGAGGGCTGAGCACTGAAGCTTTCTTT. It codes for CASTRGLSTEAFF.

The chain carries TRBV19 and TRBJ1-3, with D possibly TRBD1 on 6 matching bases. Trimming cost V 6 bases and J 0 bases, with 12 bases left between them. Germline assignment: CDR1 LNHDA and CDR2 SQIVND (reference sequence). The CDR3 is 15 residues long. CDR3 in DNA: TGTGCCAGTAGCAGTGGACAGCCCTCTGGAAACACCATATATTTT. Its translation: CASSSGQPSGNTIYF. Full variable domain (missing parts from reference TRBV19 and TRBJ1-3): DGGITQSPKYLFRKEGQNVTLSCEQNLNHDAMYWYRQDPGQGLRLIYYSQIVNDFQKGDIAEGYSVSREKKESFPLTVTSAQKNPTAFYLCASSSGQPSGNTIYFGEGSWLTVV.

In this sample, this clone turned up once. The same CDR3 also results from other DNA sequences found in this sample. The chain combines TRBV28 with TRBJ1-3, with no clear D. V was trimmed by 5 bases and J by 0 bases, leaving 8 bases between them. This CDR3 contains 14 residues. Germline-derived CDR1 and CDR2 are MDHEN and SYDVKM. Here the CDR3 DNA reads TGTGCCAGCAGTCTCCAAGGCTCTGGAAACACCATATATTTT. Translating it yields CASSLQGSGNTIYF.

CDR3 loop: CASSFTPGLVLETQYF. CDR3 DNA sequence: TGTGCCAGCAGCTTTACCCCCGGACTAGTTTTGGAGACCCAGTACTTC. The rearrangement links TRBV7-9 to TRBJ2-5, with 7 bases matching TRBD2. Germline loops: CDR1 SEHNR, CDR2 FQNEAQ (reference sequence). The CDR3 consists of 16 residues. The trim removed 3 bases at V and 5 bases at J, leaving 12 bases unmatched.

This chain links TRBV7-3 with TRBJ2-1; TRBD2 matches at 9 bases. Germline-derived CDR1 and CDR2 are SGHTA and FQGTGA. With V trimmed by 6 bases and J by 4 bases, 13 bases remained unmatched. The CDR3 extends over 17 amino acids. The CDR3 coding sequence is TGTGCCAGCAGTGTTGGGAGCTTAGCGGGGGTTTACAATGAGCAGTTCTTC. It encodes CASSVGSLAGVYNEQFF.

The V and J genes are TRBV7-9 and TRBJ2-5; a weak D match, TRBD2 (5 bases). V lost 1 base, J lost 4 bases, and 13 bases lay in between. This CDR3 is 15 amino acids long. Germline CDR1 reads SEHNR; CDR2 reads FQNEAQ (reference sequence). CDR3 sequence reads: CASSLDWVGGETQYF. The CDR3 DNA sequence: TGTGCCAGCAGCTTAGACTGGGTAGGAGGAGAGACCCAGTACTTC.

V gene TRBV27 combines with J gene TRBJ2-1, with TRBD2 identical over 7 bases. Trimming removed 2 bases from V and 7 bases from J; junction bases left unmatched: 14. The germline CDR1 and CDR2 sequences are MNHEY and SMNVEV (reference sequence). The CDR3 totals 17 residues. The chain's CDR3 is CASSLGASGLPGNEQFF. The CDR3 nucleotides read TGTGCCAGCAGTTTAGGGGCTAGCGGCCTCCCCGGGAATGAGCAGTTCTTC.

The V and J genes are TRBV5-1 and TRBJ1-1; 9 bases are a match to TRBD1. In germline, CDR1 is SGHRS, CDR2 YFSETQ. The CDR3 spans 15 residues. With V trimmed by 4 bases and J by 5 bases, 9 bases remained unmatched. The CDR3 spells CASSRTGARETEAFF. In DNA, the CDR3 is TGCGCCAGCAGCCGGACAGGGGCTAGGGAGACTGAAGCTTTCTTT.

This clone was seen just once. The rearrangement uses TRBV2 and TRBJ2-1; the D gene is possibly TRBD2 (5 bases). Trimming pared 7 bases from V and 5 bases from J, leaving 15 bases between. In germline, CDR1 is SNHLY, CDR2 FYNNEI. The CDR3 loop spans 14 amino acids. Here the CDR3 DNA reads TGTGCCAGCACCACCCGGGATAGAGACAATGAGCAGTTCTTC. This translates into CASTTRDRDNEQFF.

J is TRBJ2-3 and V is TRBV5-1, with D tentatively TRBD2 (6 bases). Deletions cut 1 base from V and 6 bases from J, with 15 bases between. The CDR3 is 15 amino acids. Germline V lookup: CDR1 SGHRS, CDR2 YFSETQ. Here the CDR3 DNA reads TGCGCCAGCAGCTTGACTAGCTCGGCACCCGATACGCAGTATTTT. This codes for CASSLTSSAPDTQYF.

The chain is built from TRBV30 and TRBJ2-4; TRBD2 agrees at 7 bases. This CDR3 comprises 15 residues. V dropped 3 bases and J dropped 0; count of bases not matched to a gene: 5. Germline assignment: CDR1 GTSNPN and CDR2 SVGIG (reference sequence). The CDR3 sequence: CAWSGGFLAKNIQYF. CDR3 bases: TGTGCCTGGAGCGGGGGGTTCCTAGCCAAAAACATTCAGTACTTC. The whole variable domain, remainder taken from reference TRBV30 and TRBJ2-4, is SQTIHQWPATLVQPVGSPLSLECTVEGTSNPNLYWYRQAAGRGLQLLFYSVGIGQISSEVPQNLSASRPQDRQFILSSKKLLLSDSGFYLCAWSGGFLAKNIQYFGAGTRLSVL.

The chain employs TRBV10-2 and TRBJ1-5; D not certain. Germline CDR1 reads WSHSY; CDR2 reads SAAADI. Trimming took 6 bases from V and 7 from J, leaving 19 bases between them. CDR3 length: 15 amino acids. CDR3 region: CASSPLEGFMQPQHF. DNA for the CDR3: TGCGCCAGCAGCCCTTTGGAAGGGTTCATGCAGCCCCAGCATTTT.

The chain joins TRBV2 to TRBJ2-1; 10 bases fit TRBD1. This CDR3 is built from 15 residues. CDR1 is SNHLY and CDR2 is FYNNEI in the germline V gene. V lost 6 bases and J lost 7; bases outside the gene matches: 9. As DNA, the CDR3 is TGTGCCAGCAGACGGACAGGGGGACTGAGAAATGAGCAGTTCTTC. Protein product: CASRRTGGLRNEQFF.

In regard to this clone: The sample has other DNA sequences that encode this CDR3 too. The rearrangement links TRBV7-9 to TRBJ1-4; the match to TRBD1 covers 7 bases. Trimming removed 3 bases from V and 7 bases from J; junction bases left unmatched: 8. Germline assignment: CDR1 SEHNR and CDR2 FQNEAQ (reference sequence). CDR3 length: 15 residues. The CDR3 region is CASSFEGARGEKLFF. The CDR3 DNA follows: TGTGCCAGCAGCTTTGAGGGGGCAAGAGGTGAAAAACTGTTTTTT. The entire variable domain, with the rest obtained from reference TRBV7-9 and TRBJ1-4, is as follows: DTGVSQNPRHKITKRGQNVTFRCDPISEHNRLYWYRQTLGQGPEFLTYFQNEAQLEKSRLLSDRFSAERPKGSFSTLEIQRTEQGDSAMYLCASSFEGARGEKLFFGSGTQLSVL.

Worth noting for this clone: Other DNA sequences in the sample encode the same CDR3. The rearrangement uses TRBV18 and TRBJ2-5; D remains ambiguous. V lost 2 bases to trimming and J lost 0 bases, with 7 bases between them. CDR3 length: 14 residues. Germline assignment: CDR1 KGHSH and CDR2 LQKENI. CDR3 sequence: CASSPLGNQETQYF. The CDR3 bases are TGTGCCAGCTCACCATTGGGCAACCAAGAGACCCAGTACTTC. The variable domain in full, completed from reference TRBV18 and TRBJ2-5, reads NAGVMQNPRHLVRRRGQEARLRCSPMKGHSHVYWYRQLPEEGLKFMVYLQKENIIDESGMPKERFSAEFPKEGPSILRIQQVVRGDSAAYFCASSPLGNQETQYFGPGTRLLVL.

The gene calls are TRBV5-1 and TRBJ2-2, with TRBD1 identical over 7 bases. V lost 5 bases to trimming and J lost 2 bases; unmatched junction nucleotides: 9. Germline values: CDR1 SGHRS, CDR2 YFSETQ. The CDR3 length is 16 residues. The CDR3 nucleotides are TGCGCCAGCAGACCTCCCGGGACAGTTAACACCGGGGAGCTGTTTTTT. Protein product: CASRPPGTVNTGELFF.

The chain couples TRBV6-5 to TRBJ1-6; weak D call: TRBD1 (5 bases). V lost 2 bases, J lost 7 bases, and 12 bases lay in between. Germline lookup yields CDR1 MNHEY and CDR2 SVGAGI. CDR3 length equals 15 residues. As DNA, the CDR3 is TGTGCCAGCAGTTACGTTGGGGGGGGGAATTCACCCCTCCACTTT. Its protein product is CASSYVGGGNSPLHF.